This T cell receptor (beta chain) was profiled in a study of human versus mouse CDR3 diversity and MHC coevolution listed by TCRdb under 2017. The study in broad terms: According to reports, the immunoSEQ assay detects one in 200,000 T cells and minimizes multiplex PCR amplification bias. The human cohort comprised three healthy volunteer blood donors, one aged 30 to 40, one aged 40 to 50 and one aged 60 to 69 at collection. Across mouse and human samples, each sample had between about 0.6 x 10^7 and 1.7 x 10^7 valid reads. Repertoires of human naive CD4 T cells were used as a reference for TCR selection on multiple MHC II alleles and were compared against human-TCR-locus transgenic mice carrying single MHC II. The study at large found these results: The largest TCR beta repertoire, 1.5 million to 2 million clonotypes, was estimated by iCHAO1 for humans, a finding likely attributable to selection by multiple MHC II molecules. Among all compared groups, two of the three human donors had the lowest clonal inequality scores. On average, humans had more CDR3 deletions and insertions than mice did, pointing to greater exonuclease and TdT activity. Because human T cells were selected on six MHC II alleles, repertoire diversity in humans and mice was not considered directly comparable.

The QIAGEN blood and tissue kit was used to extract genomic DNA from sorted cells, and the DNA was quantified on a NanoDrop 1000. Using multiplex PCR of genomic DNA, the immunoSEQ platform deep sequenced and quantified the TCR alpha and beta chains. As for the original processing: TCR sequences were annotated using IMGT gene and region definitions. Out-of-frame rearrangements were used as a proxy for the preselection repertoire and compared with in-frame clonotypes. The iCHAO1 estimator supplied with the immunoSEQ platform was used to estimate repertoire size. Clonal inequality was measured with a Gini index on in-frame amino acid clonotypes, based on the Lorenz curve. The intersect function of the R package tcR was used to count shared clonotypes, and the Jaccard index was used to score similarity. The R prcomp function was used without normalization to run principal component analysis of V, J and V-J usage frequencies. TCRdb holds this immuneACCESS table with in-frame rearrangements only. Some clones are missing; in checked studies, unresolved V genes explain under half, and the rest has no known cause. For V, J and clone size, that table is used; D and trimming come from the DNA. The sample has about 81,000 clones on record, over 85% of them singletons. About 1.5% of the sample is taken by the ten largest.

Counted from cysteine to phenylalanine, this CDR3 has 12 amino acids. Only CDR3 DNA remains: 36 bases, in frame from the first base. The germline ends are 6 bases apart after V is trimmed by 3 bases and J by 4 bases. The germline V gene sets CDR1 to ENHRY and CDR2 to SYGVKD. In regard to this clone: No antigen is known for it. Base qualities were left out, and no much larger clone turns up one base away.

Fluorescence-activated cell sorting was used to isolate naive CD4 T cells, defined as CD45RO-negative and CD62L-positive, from PBMCs. Around 48 ml of fresh peripheral blood was collected from each donor, and PBMCs were isolated by Ficoll density centrifugation. Cells were sorted on a FACSAria III instrument, and every sample had a purity above 90%. This receptor was taken from a person aged 25-75 years in good health. Sequences were obtained from naive CD4+ T cells from blood. This specimen's cell subset or site label, interpreted: CD45RO-negative CD62L-positive naive CD4 T cells. Recombination connected TRBV10-3 to TRBJ2-5; the D gene is perhaps TRBD1, from 5 matching bases. CDR3 sequence: CAISDRGETQYF. The nucleotides read TGTGCCATCAGTGATAGGGGAGAGACCCAGTACTTC.